The next 15 T cell receptor beta chains were all read from a single sample in a study of cytomegalovirus exposure and HLA in healthy donors. Researchers ran the PCR with 60 Vbeta and 13 Jbeta primers. Some clones are missing from TCRdb's copy, which holds only in-frame ones; the method was immunoSEQ multiplex PCR. The sample holds around 200,000 clones; 65% to 90% are singletons and the top ten take about 2%. Sequenced input: PBMCs. These receptor sequences come from a woman in her forties or fifties in good health and CMV-seronegative.

This chain connects TRBV15 to TRBJ2-1, with 9 bases that match TRBD2. CDR1 and CDR2 from the germline V gene are LNHNV and YYDKDF (reference sequence). The CDR3 loop spans 15 amino acids. J gave up 3 bases and V 3 bases, and 3 bases lay outside the gene matches. CDR3 amino acids: CATSSGLASYNEQFF. As DNA, the CDR3 is TGTGCCACCAGCAGCGGACTAGCGAGCTACAATGAGCAGTTCTTC.

The chain combines TRBV4-1 with TRBJ2-3, with TRBD2 as a possible D gene (6 bases). CDR1 is MGHRA, CDR2 YSYEKL, per germline. This CDR3 is 15 amino acids long. With 3 bases removed from V and 6 bases from J, the gap between germline ends came to 16 bases. In DNA, the CDR3 is TGCGCCAGCAGCCACCCCGGGACTGACCGGGATACGCAGTATTTT. Amino acid sequence: CASSHPGTDRDTQYF.

The V call is TRBV6-5, the J call TRBJ1-3, with D unresolved. Per germline, CDR1 MNHEY and CDR2 SVGAGI. The CDR3 runs 15 residues. Deletions cut 3 bases from V and 4 bases from J, with 13 bases between. CDR3 in DNA: TGTGCCAGCAGTTATCTCGGGGTGGCGGGAAACACCATATATTTT. It is translated as CASSYLGVAGNTIYF.

This sequence joins TRBV6-6 and TRBJ2-5, with D unresolved. The end of the DNA fits TRBJ2-7 better, so the J call may be wrong. The CDR3 runs 11 residues. CDR1 is MNHNY and CDR2 is SVGAGI in the germline V gene (reference sequence). The CDR3 sequence is CASSFSYEQYF. Written as DNA, the CDR3 is TGTGCCAGCAGTTTCTCCTACGAGCAGTACTTC.

This chain joins TRBV7-9 and TRBJ2-7; a possible D gene is TRBD2 (5 bases). Trimming removed 0 bases at V and 6 bases at J, with 12 bases between. From germline, CDR1 is SEHNR and CDR2 FQNEAQ (reference sequence). This CDR3 has 14 residues. CDR3 nucleotides: TGTGCCAGCAGCTTAGCGGGAGTAATCTCCGAGCAGTACTTC. Its protein is CASSLAGVISEQYF. Using reference TRBV7-9 and TRBJ2-7 for the parts outside the CDR3, the full variable domain is DTGVSQNPRHKITKRGQNVTFRCDPISEHNRLYWYRQTLGQGPEFLTYFQNEAQLEKSRLLSDRFSAERPKGSFSTLEIQRTEQGDSAMYLCASSLAGVISEQYFGPGTRLTVT.

The genes are TRBV6-7 and TRBJ1-5, with D hard to call. TRBV6-7 is assigned to the ORF class and has an uncertain function. Deletions cut 0 bases from V and 2 bases from J, with 5 bases between. The CDR3 is 14 residues long. CDR3 nucleotide sequence: TGTGCCAGCAGTTACTCGCAGGGCAATCAGCCCCAGCATTTT. Residues: CASSYSQGNQPQHF.

This chain links TRBV4-1 with TRBJ1-5; D remains ambiguous. Trimming shortened V by 4 bases and J by 1 base, and 14 bases separated the two germline ends. The CDR3 consists of 16 residues. The germline gives CDR1 MGHRA, CDR2 YSYEKL. As DNA, the CDR3 is TGCGCCAGCAGCCTACGACATACAGAGAGCAATCAGCCCCAGCATTTT. It codes for CASSLRHTESNQPQHF.

The V gene is TRBV4-1, the J gene TRBJ2-7; a possible D gene is TRBD1 (6 bases). V lost 0 bases and J lost 3, with 12 bases in between. The germline V gene encodes CDR1 MGHRA and CDR2 YSYEKL. The CDR3 has 15 residues. Here the CDR3 DNA reads TGCGCCAGCAGCCAAGATCACAGGGCTTACTACGAGCAGTACTTC. Translating it yields CASSQDHRAYYEQYF.

In DNA, the CDR3 is TGTGCCAGCAGGAAGGGGCCAACTAATGAAAAACTGTTTTTT. Translating it yields CASRKGPTNEKLFF. The gene calls are TRBV6-1 and TRBJ1-4; maybe TRBD1 (5 bases). The V and J ends lost 6 bases and 0 bases respectively, with 8 bases between them. The germline gives CDR1 MNHNS, CDR2 SASEGT. This CDR3 spans 14 amino acids.

The chain joins TRBV5-4 to TRBJ2-5; TRBD1 matches at 8 bases. The end of the DNA is better explained by TRBJ2-7, so the J call may be wrong. Germline CDR1 SGHNT, CDR2 YYREEE (reference sequence). This CDR3 spans 14 amino acids. CDR3: CASSPTGASYEQYF. CDR3 nucleotides: TGTGCCAGCAGTCCGACAGGGGCATCCTACGAGCAGTACTTC.

The chain is built from TRBV6-1 and TRBJ2-2; TRBD1 matches at 9 bases. CDR1 and CDR2 (germline): MNHNS, SASEGT. V trimming: 5 bases; J trimming: 4 bases; junction bases outside the gene matches: 2. The CDR3 is 14 residues long. CDR3 sequence (DNA): TGTGCCAGCAGTCTGACAGGGGGCACCGGGGAGCTGTTTTTT. This codes for CASSLTGGTGELFF.

The rearrangement joins TRBV27 to TRBJ2-7; 7 nucleotides match TRBD1. Germline V gives CDR1 MNHEY, CDR2 SMNVEV (reference sequence). This CDR3 has 15 residues. Germline trimming cut 5 bases from V and 2 bases from J; bases unmatched to any gene: 9. This chain's CDR3 is CASSPVRDSPYEQYF. CDR3 DNA sequence: TGTGCCAGCAGTCCCGTCCGGGACAGTCCCTACGAGCAGTACTTC.

V gene TRBV7-8 combines with J gene TRBJ2-5, with TRBD2 identical over 11 bases. The CDR3 length is 17 residues. Trimming at V came to 3 bases and at J to 7 bases, leaving 13 bases not matched to a gene. From germline, CDR1 is SGHVS and CDR2 FQNEAQ. The DNA for the CDR3 is TGTGCCAGCAGCTTTAAAGTCGGGACTAGCGGTGCGGGGACCCAGTACTTC. Translated: CASSFKVGTSGAGTQYF.

J is TRBJ1-2 and V is TRBV19, with D possibly being TRBD1 (6 bases). The CDR3 runs 14 residues. Trimming pared 5 bases from V and 7 bases from J, leaving 17 bases between. CDR1 is LNHDA, CDR2 SQIVND, per germline (reference sequence). The CDR3 protein is CASSPKPGQSGYTF. As DNA, the CDR3 is TGTGCCAGTAGTCCGAAACCGGGACAATCTGGCTACACCTTC.

The V gene is TRBV28, the J gene TRBJ2-3; 10 bases map to TRBD1. The ends lost 5 bases at V and 0 bases at J; junction bases unmatched: 8. Per the germline V gene, CDR1 is MDHEN and CDR2 is SYDVKM. This CDR3 region has 17 residues. The CDR3 is CASSPGTGETSTDTQYF. The CDR3 DNA is TGTGCCAGCAGTCCCGGGACAGGGGAAACGAGCACAGATACGCAGTATTTT.